Below, 28 T cell receptor beta chains from the same sample are listed, as sequenced in a study of T-cell reconstitution after alpha-beta-depleted transplantation in children. Unique molecular identifiers were built into the TCRbeta library. TCRdb recomputed calls from the PCR reads with MiXCR, one row per CDR3 protein. The profile covers approximately 430,000 distinct CDR3 sequences, with about 16% appearing a single time and approximately 29% taken by the ten largest. The sequenced sample was PBMCs, mostly from graft donor cells, obtained 360 days after TCRalphabeta/CD19-depleted stem cell transplant. Receptors originate from a boy under two years old who had a stem cell transplant for Wiskott-Aldrich syndrome, so the T cells may come from the graft donor.

This clonotype has more than one count but fewer than ten. The chain recombines TRBV10-3 with TRBJ2-1; 9 positions agree with TRBD2. CDR3 size: 16 residues. Per germline, CDR1 ENHRY and CDR2 SYGVKD. Trimming removed 1 base from V and 4 bases from J; junction bases left unmatched: 5. The CDR3 nucleotides read TGTGCCATCAGTGAGTTTAGCGGGAGAGTTTACAATGAGCAGTTCTTC. Translated: CAISEFSGRVYNEQFF.

This clonotype was observed at least ten times. This rearrangement joins TRBV12-3 or TRBV12-4 to TRBJ2-7; D not resolved. The CDR3 is 13 residues long. Trimming pared 2 bases from V and 2 bases from J, leaving 7 bases between. CDR3 protein: CASSLIGPYEQYF. Here the CDR3 DNA reads TGTGCCAGCAGTTTAATCGGACCCTACGAGCAGTACTTC.

This clonotype was seen ten or more times. The chain links TRBV27 to TRBJ2-3, with D possibly being TRBD1 (5 bases). V lost 6 bases and J 2 bases, leaving 9 bases between the germline ends. The CDR3 contains 13 residues. Per germline, CDR1 MNHEY and CDR2 SMNVEV (reference sequence). This CDR3 reads CASRQASTDTQYF. The CDR3 nucleotides are TGTGCCAGCAGACAGGCATCCACAGATACGCAGTATTTT.

This clonotype was recorded a few times. The chain carries TRBV4-3 and TRBJ2-7, with TRBD2 matching 10 bases. The CDR3 consists of 20 residues. J lost 0 bases, V lost 0 bases, and 14 bases had no gene match. The V gene's germline CDR1 is LGHNA and CDR2 YSLEER. CDR3 loop: CASSQDHLAGVRGSSYEQYF. The CDR3 DNA follows: TGCGCCAGCAGCCAAGATCATCTAGCGGGAGTCAGGGGGAGCTCCTACGAGCAGTACTTC.

The chain couples TRBV5-1 to TRBJ2-2; no firm D call. The ends were cut back, 0 bases at V and 0 bases at J, with 6 bases in the middle. This CDR3 has 15 amino acids. The germline CDR1 and CDR2 sequences are SGHRS and YFSETQ. CDR3 region: CASSLARPNTGELFF. Here the CDR3 DNA reads TGCGCCAGCAGCTTGGCCAGACCGAACACCGGGGAGCTGTTTTTT.

This clonotype occurred many times. This chain links TRBV4-1 with TRBJ2-1; 9 positions agree with TRBD2. Looked up from germline, CDR1 is MGHRA and CDR2 is YSYEKL. With 6 bases clipped from V and 3 bases from J, the junction kept 6 bases outside the gene matches. The length of the CDR3 is 15 residues. CDR3 in amino acids: CASSPSGVSYNEQFF. The CDR3 DNA follows: TGCGCCAGCAGTCCTAGCGGGGTTAGCTACAATGAGCAGTTCTTC.

A note on this clonotype: Just one base apart from a much larger clone, this may be a read error. CDR3 DNA sequence: TGCGCCAGCAGCTGGGACACCGGGGAGCTGTTTTTT. Translation gives CASSWDTGELFF. This chain connects TRBV5-1 to TRBJ2-2; no clear D gene. Per germline, CDR1 SGHRS and CDR2 YFSETQ. The V and J ends lost 3 bases and 3 bases respectively, with 3 bases between them. The CDR3 runs 12 residues.

This chain connects TRBV5-1 to TRBJ2-1; D not certain. There are 18 residues in the CDR3. The V end lost 2 bases, the J end lost 2 bases, and 20 bases lay between the germline ends. The V gene's germline CDR1 is SGHRS and CDR2 YFSETQ. The CDR3 DNA is TGCGCCAGCAGCTTAATGCGGTTGATGCGAATTACCTACAATGAGCAGTTCTTC. It codes for CASSLMRLMRITYNEQFF.

This chain connects TRBV30 to TRBJ2-3, with TRBD2 identical over 7 bases. CDR1 GTSNPN and CDR2 SVGIG come from the germline V gene (reference sequence). Unmatched junction bases numbered 12, after V lost 3 bases and J lost 6 bases. CDR3 size: 15 residues. The CDR3 nucleotides are TGTGCCTGGAGAGTGGGGAGCGGGAAATCGGATACGCAGTATTTT. This translates into CAWRVGSGKSDTQYF. The full variable domain, completed using reference TRBV30 and TRBJ2-3, is SQTIHQWPATLVQPVGSPLSLECTVEGTSNPNLYWYRQAAGRGLQLLFYSVGIGQISSEVPQNLSASRPQDRQFILSSKKLLLSDSGFYLCAWRVGSGKSDTQYFGPGTRLTVL.

Comment on this clonotype: A much larger clone differs by one base, so this may be a read error. The chain is built from TRBV10-3 and TRBJ2-4; 8 bases map to TRBD2. The CDR3 extends over 17 amino acids. Germline loops: CDR1 ENHRY, CDR2 SYGVKD. The CDR3 reads CAISESPPGTSKYILYF. CDR3 nucleotides: TGTGCCATCAGTGAGTCGCCCCCGGGGACTAGTAAATACATTCTGTACTTC.

The genes are TRBV5-6 and TRBJ2-3; D is undetermined. Germline lookup yields CDR1 SGHDT and CDR2 YYEEEE. V was shortened by 2 bases and J by 7 bases, with 14 bases between the two germline ends. The CDR3 length is 14 residues. CDR3 nucleotides: TGTGCCAGCAGCTTCGGGCTAGAGAGCTATACGCAGTATTTT. Protein sequence: CASSFGLESYTQYF.

CDR3 in DNA: TGCAGTGCCAACCAACTGGCTAACTATGGCTACACCTTC. Its translation is CSANQLANYGYTF. The chain joins TRBV20-1 to TRBJ1-2; D call uncertain. Germline assignment: CDR1 DFQATT and CDR2 SNEGSKA (reference sequence). CDR3 length: 13 amino acids. Trimming stripped 6 bases from V and 0 bases from J, with 11 bases between.

This chain uses TRBV12-3 or TRBV12-4 with TRBJ2-1; 8 bases fit TRBD2. The junction had 8 bases not matched to a gene; V was cut back by 6 bases and J by 4 bases. This CDR3 has 15 amino acids. DNA for the CDR3: TGTGCCAGCAGACCTAGGAGCGGGAGTTACAATGAGCAGTTCTTC. Its translation: CASRPRSGSYNEQFF.

In its sample, this clonotype was seen many times. The V call is TRBV5-5, the J call TRBJ2-2; TRBD2 might be the D (5 bases). The germline V and J ends were trimmed by 0 bases and 6 bases, with 9 bases remaining between them. Germline V gene lookup returns CDR1 SGHKS and CDR2 YYEKEE (reference sequence). This CDR3 contains 14 residues. In DNA form, the CDR3 reads TGTGCCAGCAGCTTGGTAGGGAGATCCGGGGAGCTGTTTTTT. This sequence encodes CASSLVGRSGELFF.

This clonotype was detected only a few times. The rearrangement uses TRBV10-3 and TRBJ1-1, with unresolved D. V shed 4 bases and J shed 1 base, with 10 bases lying between them. The CDR3 extends over 14 amino acids. Germline V gives CDR1 ENHRY, CDR2 SYGVKD. As DNA, the CDR3 is TGTGCCATCAGTGCACTTTCGAGGAACACTGAAGCTTTCTTT. As protein: CAISALSRNTEAFF.

The V call is TRBV6-5, the J call TRBJ2-2; 10 bases are a match to TRBD1. Trimming cost V 4 bases and J 7 bases; bases outside gene matches: 9. This CDR3 contains 16 residues. The germline gives CDR1 MNHEY, CDR2 SVGAGI. The CDR3 bases are TGTGCCAGCAGTTCCCGGGACAGGGGTAGGATCGGGGAGCTGTTTTTT. It codes for CASSSRDRGRIGELFF.

The chain carries TRBV4-1 and TRBJ2-2; 9 bases are a match to TRBD1. J gave up 6 bases and V 0 bases, and 11 bases lay outside the gene matches. CDR1 and CDR2 (germline): MGHRA, YSYEKL. The length of the CDR3 is 18 residues. The CDR3 loop reads CASSQDRGQGEVPGELFF. Here the CDR3 DNA reads TGCGCCAGCAGCCAAGATCGGGGACAGGGCGAAGTCCCCGGGGAGCTGTTTTTT.

The rearrangement uses TRBV4-1 and TRBJ2-3; 12 bases are a match to TRBD2. CDR1 MGHRA and CDR2 YSYEKL come from the germline V gene. V was clipped by 3 bases and J by 0 bases; unmatched bases: 10. The CDR3 extends over 19 amino acids. Here the CDR3 reads CASSHQGLAGGFSTDTQYF. The CDR3, as DNA: TGCGCCAGCAGCCACCAGGGGCTAGCGGGGGGGTTTAGCACAGATACGCAGTATTTT.

The genes are TRBV6-1 and TRBJ2-1, with TRBD2 matching 8 bases. After removal of 5 bases from V and 5 bases from J, the junction contained 8 bases not matched to a gene. Germline-derived CDR1 and CDR2 are MNHNS and SASEGT. This CDR3 spans 15 amino acids. The CDR3 region is CASSPVAGPHNEQFF. The DNA for the CDR3 is TGTGCCAGCAGTCCCGTAGCGGGACCTCACAATGAGCAGTTCTTC.

There are a few counts of this clonotype. This chain uses TRBV4-3 with TRBJ2-6; the D gene is possibly TRBD1 (6 bases). The CDR3 extends over 17 amino acids. Looked up from germline, CDR1 is LGHNA and CDR2 is YSLEER. Trimming stripped 4 bases from V and 0 bases from J, with 13 bases between. The CDR3: CASSRTQGNSGANVLTF. The DNA of the CDR3 is TGCGCCAGCAGCCGCACCCAGGGGAACTCTGGGGCCAACGTCCTGACTTTC.

The J gene is TRBJ2-2, the V gene TRBV29-1; 11 bases fit TRBD2. V gave up 4 bases and J gave up 4 bases; unmatched junction bases: 11. CDR3 length: 17 residues. CDR1 and CDR2 (germline): SQVTM, ANQGSEA. CDR3 coding DNA: TGCAGCGTTGCCGGGACTAGCGGACCCCGGGGCACCGGGGAGCTGTTTTTT. It yields the protein CSVAGTSGPRGTGELFF.

As for this clonotype: One end of the junction fails to match germline, which may point to a read error. The rearrangement joins TRBV20-1 to TRBJ2-1; D remains unclear. CDR1 is DFQATT and CDR2 is SNEGSKA in the germline V gene (reference sequence). The CDR3 has 13 amino acids. This chain's CDR3 is CSARGSTYNERFF. CDR3 DNA sequence: TGCAGTGCTAGGGGCAGCACCTACAATGAGCGGTTCTTC.

This clonotype occurred a few times. The chain combines TRBV4-3 with TRBJ2-1, with D possibly matching TRBD1 (6 bases). CDR3 size: 18 residues. Trimming removed 0 bases from V and 0 bases from J, with 15 bases in between. Germline CDR1 LGHNA, CDR2 YSLEER. The CDR3 sequence: CASSQDPGTSSSYNEQFF. The DNA for the CDR3 is TGCGCCAGCAGCCAAGATCCAGGGACATCTAGCTCCTACAATGAGCAGTTCTTC.

This clonotype showed up many times. Written as DNA, the CDR3 is TGCAGTGCTAGCAGGGATGGGGCCAACGTCCTGACTTTC. Translation gives CSASRDGANVLTF. V gene TRBV20-1 combines with J gene TRBJ2-6; D possibly corresponds to TRBD1 (5 bases). CDR3 size: 13 residues. Germline V gene sequence: CDR1 DFQATT, CDR2 SNEGSKA (reference sequence). V was clipped by 3 bases and J by 3 bases, with 6 bases between them.

This clonotype was picked up a small number of times. The rearrangement joins TRBV5-1 to TRBJ2-7; 8 nucleotides align to TRBD1. V dropped 0 bases and J dropped 5; count of bases not matched to a gene: 4. CDR1 and CDR2 from the germline V gene are SGHRS and YFSETQ. The CDR3 contains 14 residues. The CDR3 coding sequence is TGCGCCAGCAGCTTGGTTCAGGGGGCACACGAGCAGTACTTC. It is translated as CASSLVQGAHEQYF.

CDR3 in DNA: TGTGCCACCAGTGATCCCACTAGCAGATACAATGAGCAGTTCTTC. As protein: CATSDPTSRYNEQFF. The chain combines TRBV24-1 with TRBJ2-1; perhaps TRBD2 as D (6 bases). This CDR3 has 15 amino acids. Deletions cut 3 bases from V and 4 bases from J, with 12 bases between. Germline V lookup: CDR1 KGHDR, CDR2 SFDVKD.

CDR3 DNA sequence: TGTGCCAGCTTGCTCGAGGGGACAGGGGGCATATTCTTT. Translated: CASLLEGTGGIFF. The chain has TRBV5-6 and TRBJ1-1, with 12 bases lining up with TRBD1. The CDR3 contains 13 residues. Trimming at V came to 7 bases and at J to 14 bases, leaving 12 bases not matched to a gene. Germline loops: CDR1 SGHDT, CDR2 YYEEEE.

This clonotype was detected only a few times. This sequence joins TRBV5-5 and TRBJ2-1; no clear D gene. This CDR3 has 12 amino acids. Trimming shortened V by 4 bases and J by 3 bases, and 5 bases separated the two germline ends. CDR1 and CDR2 (germline): SGHKS, YYEKEE (reference sequence). The CDR3 spells CASSRVYNEQFF. Written as DNA, the CDR3 is TGTGCCAGCAGCCGGGTCTACAATGAGCAGTTCTTC.